This entry concerns a single T cell receptor beta chain. This specimen belongs to a study of shared clonotypes between healthy human individuals. The table came from immunoSEQ multiplex PCR; TCRdb's copy has only in-frame clones and leaves some out. The sample consists of about 2.2 million clones, 85% to 95% of them appearing once. Naive CD8 populations comprised CD45RO-negative cells positively selected for CCR7, excluding terminally differentiated effector memory CD45RA+ cells. Sequencing was done on a sample of naive CD8+ T cells from PBMCs. This sequence was found in a man in his late teens or twenties in good health. Some clones in this sample may be carry-over from other donors' samples.

The CDR3 DNA is TGTGCCAGCAGCCAAGGGCTCTCTGGAAACACCATATATTTT. This gives the protein CASSQGLSGNTIYF. V usage is TRBV5-8 and J usage is TRBJ1-3; D gene unclear. This CDR3 has 14 residues. Trimming removed 4 bases at V and 0 bases at J, with 8 bases between. Germline V CDR1 and CDR2: SGHTS, YDEGEE. The full variable domain, rest sourced from reference TRBV5-8 and TRBJ1-3, is EAGVTQSPTHLIKTRGQQATLRCSPISGHTSVYWYQQALGLGLQFLLWYDEGEERNRGNFPPRFSGRQFPNYSSELNVNALELEDSALYLCASSQGLSGNTIYFGEGSWLTVV.